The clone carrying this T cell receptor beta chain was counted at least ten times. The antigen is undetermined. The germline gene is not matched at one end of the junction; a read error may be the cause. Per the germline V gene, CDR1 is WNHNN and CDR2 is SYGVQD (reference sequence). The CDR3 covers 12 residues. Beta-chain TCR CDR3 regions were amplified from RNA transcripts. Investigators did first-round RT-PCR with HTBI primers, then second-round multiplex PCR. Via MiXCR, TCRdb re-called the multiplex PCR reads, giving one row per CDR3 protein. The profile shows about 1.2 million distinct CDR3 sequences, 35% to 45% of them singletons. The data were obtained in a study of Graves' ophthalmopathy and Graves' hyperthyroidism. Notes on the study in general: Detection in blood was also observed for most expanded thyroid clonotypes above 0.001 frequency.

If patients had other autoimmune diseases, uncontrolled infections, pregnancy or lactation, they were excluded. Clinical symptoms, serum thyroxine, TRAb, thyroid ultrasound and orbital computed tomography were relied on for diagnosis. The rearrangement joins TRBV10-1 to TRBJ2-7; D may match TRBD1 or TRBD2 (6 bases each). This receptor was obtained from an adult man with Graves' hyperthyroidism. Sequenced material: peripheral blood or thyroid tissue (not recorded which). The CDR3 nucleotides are TGCGCCAGCAGCCCCCTGGGGGGCCAACTCCCCTTC. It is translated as CASSPLGGQLPF.